Following are 8 T cell receptor beta chains from one sample sequenced in a study of OX40 agonist ivuxolimab in advanced cancers. Only in-frame clones appear in the TCRdb table, and some are missing; sequencing was by immunoSEQ multiplex PCR. The data show about 53,000 clones, with roughly 88% seen just once and roughly 1.5% held by the top ten. Here the sequenced sample was CD4+ or CD8+ T cells sorted from blood, taken in a trial of the OX40 agonist ivuxolimab. These receptors all come from an adult with an advanced solid tumor such as melanoma, head and neck, liver or kidney cancer.

With respect to this clone: The identical CDR3 is also encoded by other nucleotide sequences in the sample. This chain links TRBV18 with TRBJ2-7, with D perhaps TRBD1 (5 bases). Per the germline V gene, CDR1 is KGHSH and CDR2 is LQKENI. Trimming cost V 3 bases and J 4 bases, with 7 bases left between them. The CDR3 covers 12 residues. The chain's CDR3 is CASSPDRYEQYF. The CDR3, as DNA: TGTGCCAGCTCACCCGACAGATACGAGCAGTACTTC.

The genes are TRBV7-9 and TRBJ1-1; D call uncertain. Germline loops: CDR1 SEHNR, CDR2 FQNEAQ (reference sequence). V lost 5 bases and J 4 bases, leaving 14 bases between the germline ends. This CDR3 region has 14 residues. The CDR3 reads CASSRGSWGTEAFF. The DNA of the CDR3 is TGTGCCAGCAGCCGAGGTAGTTGGGGCACTGAAGCTTTCTTT.

The CDR3 reads CASSPAASRNTGELFF. DNA of the CDR3: TGTGCCAGCAGCCCTGCAGCCTCTAGAAACACCGGGGAGCTGTTTTTT. The gene calls are TRBV7-2 and TRBJ2-2; D is undetermined. V lost 5 bases, J lost 2 bases, and 15 bases lay in between. This CDR3 region has 16 residues. Germline CDR1 is SGHTA and CDR2 is FQGNSA.

This clone was found a few times. The chain recombines TRBV2 with TRBJ1-2, with 9 bases lining up with TRBD1. The CDR3 is made up of 16 amino acids. V was clipped by 7 bases and J by 4 bases; unmatched bases: 13. Germline lookup yields CDR1 SNHLY and CDR2 FYNNEI. DNA for the CDR3: TGTGCCAGCACCCGAACGGGGGGACAGGGTCCCTATGGCTACACCTTC. Translation gives CASTRTGGQGPYGYTF. Complete variable domain (other parts from reference TRBV2 and TRBJ1-2): EPEVTQTPSHQVTQMGQEVILRCVPISNHLYFYWYRQILGQKVEFLVSFYNNEISEKSEIFDDQFSVERPDGSNFTLKIRSTKLEDSAMYFCASTRTGGQGPYGYTFGSGTRLTVV.

The rearrangement links TRBV4-2 to TRBJ1-1, with D possibly TRBD1 on 6 matching bases. Trimming took off 0 bases at V and 0 bases at J, with 14 bases between the two ends. Germline CDR1 and CDR2: LGHNA and YNFKEQ. This CDR3 is 17 amino acids long. Here the CDR3 DNA reads TGTGCCAGCAGCCAAGAGCTGGACAGAGTAATGAACACTGAAGCTTTCTTT. Translating it yields CASSQELDRVMNTEAFF.

The V gene is TRBV28, the J gene TRBJ2-7, with D perhaps assigned TRBD1 or TRBD2 (6 bases each). The CDR3 has 10 residues. In germline, CDR1 is MDHEN, CDR2 SYDVKM. Trimming took off 6 bases at V and 12 bases at J, with 12 bases between the two ends. CDR3 amino acids: CASSSRGLYF. The CDR3 nucleotides are TGTGCCAGCAGCTCACGGGGGCTGTACTTC.

This chain joins TRBV6-5 and TRBJ2-7; possible D gene TRBD1, 5 bases. Germline assignment: CDR1 MNHEY and CDR2 SVGAGI. V was trimmed by 0 bases and J by 4 bases, leaving 10 bases between them. The CDR3 is 14 amino acids. Here the CDR3 reads CASSYSRAKYEQYF. Written as DNA, the CDR3 is TGTGCCAGCAGTTACTCCAGGGCAAAGTACGAGCAGTACTTC.

V is TRBV27 and J is TRBJ2-3; D not resolved. The CDR3 is made up of 11 amino acids. V lost 6 bases and J lost 7, with 8 bases in between. The germline gives CDR1 MNHEY, CDR2 SMNVEV (reference sequence). The CDR3 region has the DNA TGTGCCAGCAGACAAGGAAATACGCAGTATTTT. This codes for CASRQGNTQYF.